Included here is one T cell receptor (beta chain) sequence, with context. The data derive from a study of shared clonotypes between healthy human individuals. CDR1 is WSHSY, CDR2 SAAADI, per germline. V gave up 5 bases and J gave up 7 bases, with 17 bases separating them. The CDR3 contains 14 residues. Original data processing: Filtering of immunoSEQ junctional sequences could not match full-length read filtering. Profiled with immunoSEQ multiplex PCR; TCRdb holds only in-frame clones, not every one. The V and J calls and clone size come from that table; D and trimming were worked out from the DNA. This table has around 2,100,000 clones, approximately 94% appearing once. CD45RO negativity and positive selection for CCR7 defined naive CD8 cells, a population that excluded terminally differentiated effector memory CD45RA+ cells.

The sequencing input was naive CD8+ T cells sorted from blood. This clonotype originated in a man aged 18 to 30 in good health. The chain couples TRBV10-2 to TRBJ1-2, with D tentatively TRBD1 (6 bases). The CDR3 region has the DNA TGCGCCAGCAGTTGGACAGCCAGCGATAGTGGCTACACCTTC. It encodes CASSWTASDSGYTF.